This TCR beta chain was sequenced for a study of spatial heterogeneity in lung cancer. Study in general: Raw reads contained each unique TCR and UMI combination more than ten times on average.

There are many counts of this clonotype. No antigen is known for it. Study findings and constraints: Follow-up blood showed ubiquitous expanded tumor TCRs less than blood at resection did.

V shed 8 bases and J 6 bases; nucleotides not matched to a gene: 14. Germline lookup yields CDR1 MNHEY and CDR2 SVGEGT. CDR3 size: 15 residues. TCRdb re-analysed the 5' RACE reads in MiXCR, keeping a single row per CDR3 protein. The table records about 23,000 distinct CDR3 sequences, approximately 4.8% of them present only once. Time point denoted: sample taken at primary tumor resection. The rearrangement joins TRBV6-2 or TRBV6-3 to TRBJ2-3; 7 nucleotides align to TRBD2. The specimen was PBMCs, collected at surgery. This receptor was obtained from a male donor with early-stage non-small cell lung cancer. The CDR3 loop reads CASDSPVAGGDTQYF. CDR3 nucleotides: TGTGCCAGCGATTCCCCCGTAGCGGGCGGGGATACGCAGTATTTT.